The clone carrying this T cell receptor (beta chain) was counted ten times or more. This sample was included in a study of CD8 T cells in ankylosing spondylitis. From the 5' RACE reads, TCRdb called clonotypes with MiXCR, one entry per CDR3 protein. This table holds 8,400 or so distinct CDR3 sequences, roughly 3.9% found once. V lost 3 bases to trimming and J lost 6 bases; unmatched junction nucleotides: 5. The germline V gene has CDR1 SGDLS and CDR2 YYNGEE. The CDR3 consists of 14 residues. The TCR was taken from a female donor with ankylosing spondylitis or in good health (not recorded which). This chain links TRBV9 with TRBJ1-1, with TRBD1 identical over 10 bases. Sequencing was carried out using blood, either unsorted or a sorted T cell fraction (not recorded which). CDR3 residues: CASSAATGGPEAFF. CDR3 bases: TGTGCCAGCAGCGCAGCGACAGGGGGCCCTGAAGCTTTCTTT.